The source of this T cell receptor (beta chain) is a study of identifying expanded T cells in peripheral blood (dated by TCRdb to about 2019). Study-level background: Technical replicates were generated by sequencing separate aliquots of the same genomic DNA pool, and four replicates were compared pairwise.

During the collection period, no immune events, such as infections, were documented for the healthy donors. Healthy-donor blood repertoires served as a training cohort to calibrate time-dependent variance in a beta-binomial model of T-cell clone differential abundance. The training cohort included approximately 10 healthy donors, of whom 3 were female and 7 were male. The donors were between roughly 25 and 70 years old, with an average age of around 42 years. Whole blood was collected from each healthy donor at three time points spaced about 14 days apart and obtained from a commercial supplier. Genomic DNA was extracted from unsorted whole blood for immunosequencing. TCRbeta CDR3 regions were profiled with the immunoSEQ Assay using bias-controlled multiplex PCR amplification of genomic DNA. The original methods were these. To quantify the absolute abundance of each unique TCRbeta CDR3 region, the sequences were collapsed and filtered. Differential abundance was tested with a binomial (Fisher-equivalent) model and with a beta-binomial model adding time-dependent variance fitted from healthy donors. Clones with fewer than 5 combined templates were removed, and differential abundance was called for clones with a Benjamini-Hochberg FDR below 0.01. Using the form v = (b*log(k)+a)^2, the beta-binomial variance was modeled as a function of the total template count across the two samples. The table comes from immuneACCESS by way of TCRdb, which keeps in-frame sequences with V and J called. Part of the clones is missing from these tables; in studies checked, under half for an unresolved V gene and the rest for unknown reasons. V, J and clone size were drawn from that table, and D and trimming were deduced from the DNA. The table for this sample lists around 99,000 clones; approximately 90% of them were counted only once. Clones ranked in the top ten supply around 8.2% of the sample.

Compared with germline, V lacks 4 bases and J lacks 4 bases; bases without a gene match: 13. CDR1 is given as SGHTS and CDR2 as YDEGEE, both from the germline V gene. Taken from cysteine to phenylalanine, the CDR3 has 17 residues. The DNA shown is the 51-base CDR3, in frame from base 1. Results the study describes overall, beyond this receptor: The beta-binomial model significantly reduced the number of clones called differentially abundant and the false-positive rate across all healthy-donor time intervals. The authors expected biological variance in healthy repertoires might increase further over much longer intervals such as months to years. The binomial model flagged about 1.3 differentially abundant clones between technical replicates but roughly 15 over around 2 weeks and 18 to 20 over about four weeks. For all healthy donors, the variance in clone template counts between approximately 2-week samples rose significantly as total template count increased.

About this clone itself: The clone's antigen remains unknown. Qualities for individual bases were not recorded, and no much larger clone is one base off.

Sequenced sample: blood. The receptor's source is a person between 18 and 75 years old in good health. This receptor chain uses TRBV5-8 and TRBJ2-2, with 7 middle bases fitting TRBD1. Here the CDR3 is given as CASSPFLGQTVTGELFF. The DNA reads TGTGCCAGCAGCCCGTTTCTGGGACAGACAGTCACCGGGGAGCTGTTTTTT. The full variable domain, completed from the reference TRBV5-8 and TRBJ2-2 proteins outside the CDR3, reads EAGVTQSPTHLIKTRGQQATLRCSPISGHTSVYWYQQALGLGLQFLLWYDEGEERNRGNFPPRFSGRQFPNYSSELNVNALELEDSALYLCASSPFLGQTVTGELFFGEGSRLTVL.